A single sample is the source of the 31 T cell receptor beta chains below, sequenced in a study of blood T cell repertoires in COVID-19. This table comes from immunoSEQ multiplex PCR, and its TCRdb copy is limited to in-frame clones, with some not included. Seen here are about 120,000 clones, over 75% observed once, and the top ten hold 16%. Input material: peripheral blood. These receptor sequences come from a man between 60 and 75 years old with active or convalescent COVID-19.

Only a few counts were recorded for this clone. The V and J genes are TRBV28 and TRBJ2-2; 9 nucleotides agree with TRBD1. The CDR3 runs to 17 residues. CDR1 and CDR2 from the germline V gene are MDHEN and SYDVKM. The junction had 12 bases not matched to a gene; V was cut back by 5 bases and J by 5 bases. The DNA of the CDR3 is TGTGCCAGCAGTCGTCCCCGGGACAGGGTCGATACCGGGGAGCTGTTTTTT. Translating it yields CASSRPRDRVDTGELFF.

V and J are TRBV2 and TRBJ2-2, with TRBD1 matching 9 bases. There are 15 residues in the CDR3. Losses at the gene ends were 5 bases for V and 3 bases for J; bases not matched to a gene: 4. Germline assignment: CDR1 SNHLY and CDR2 FYNNEI. In nucleotides, the CDR3 is TGTGCCAGCAGTCTAACAGGGGGCGACACCGGGGAGCTGTTTTTT. Translation: CASSLTGGDTGELFF. Using reference TRBV2 and TRBJ2-2 for the parts outside the CDR3, the full variable domain is EPEVTQTPSHQVTQMGQEVILRCVPISNHLYFYWYRQILGQKVEFLVSFYNNEISEKSEIFDDQFSVERPDGSNFTLKIRSTKLEDSAMYFCASSLTGGDTGELFFGEGSRLTVL.

The chain joins TRBV5-1 to TRBJ2-5, with D possibly TRBD2 on 6 matching bases. V was clipped by 0 bases and J by 5 bases, with 17 bases between them. Germline V gene sequence: CDR1 SGHRS, CDR2 YFSETQ. The CDR3 loop spans 16 amino acids. Here the CDR3 reads CASSLEGFGAGETQYF. In nucleotides, the CDR3 is TGCGCCAGCAGCTTGGAAGGTTTTGGGGCGGGGGAGACCCAGTACTTC.

This clone was recorded only once. This sequence joins TRBV5-4 and TRBJ2-7; 12 bases align to TRBD1. The CDR3 has 15 amino acids. Unmatched junction bases numbered 2, after V lost 4 bases and J lost 0 bases. Germline V gene data show CDR1 as SGHNT and CDR2 as YYREEE (reference sequence). The chain's CDR3 is CASSGTGGDSYEQYF. In DNA form, the CDR3 reads TGTGCCAGCAGCGGGACAGGGGGCGACTCCTACGAGCAGTACTTC.

This rearrangement joins TRBV15 to TRBJ2-2, with no clear D. V was pared by 0 bases and J by 1 base, with 9 bases between. The CDR3 is made up of 16 amino acids. The germline V gene has CDR1 LNHNV and CDR2 YYDKDF (reference sequence). The CDR3 DNA reads as TGTGCCACCAGCAGAGATCCCCCAGAGAACACCGGGGAGCTGTTTTTT. Encoded protein: CATSRDPPENTGELFF.

The V and J genes are TRBV5-1 and TRBJ2-1, with a weak D call TRBD2 (5 bases). The CDR3 has 12 amino acids. Germline V gene sequence: CDR1 SGHRS, CDR2 YFSETQ. The V and J ends lost 5 bases and 8 bases respectively, with 11 bases between them. CDR3 region: CASSPPRDEQFF. As DNA, the CDR3 is TGCGCCAGCAGTCCCCCGAGGGATGAGCAGTTCTTC.

V and J are TRBV29-1 and TRBJ2-7; 7 bases agree with TRBD1. The CDR3 is made up of 13 amino acids. Trimming at V came to 2 bases and at J to 3 bases, leaving 4 bases not matched to a gene. Germline-derived CDR1 and CDR2 are SQVTM and ANQGSEA. The CDR3: CSVETGQFYEQYF. Here the CDR3 DNA reads TGCAGCGTTGAAACGGGACAGTTCTACGAGCAGTACTTC.

The chain links TRBV7-3 to TRBJ2-5; tentatively, D is TRBD1 (6 bases). The V and J ends lost 4 bases and 7 bases respectively, with 13 bases between them. The CDR3 is made up of 13 amino acids. Germline-derived CDR1 and CDR2 are SGHTA and FQGTGA. This CDR3 reads CASSSARGGTQYF. CDR3 nucleotide sequence: TGTGCCAGCAGCTCGGCCAGGGGTGGGACCCAGTACTTC.

This chain uses TRBV5-6 with TRBJ2-5; TRBD2 agrees at 11 bases. Per germline, CDR1 SGHDT and CDR2 YYEEEE. The CDR3 has 14 amino acids. Trimming took 3 bases from V and 3 from J; bases not matched to a gene: 1. The CDR3 here is CASSSGLAEETQYF. The CDR3 region has the DNA TGTGCCAGCAGCTCGGGACTAGCGGAAGAGACCCAGTACTTC.

The V and J genes are TRBV10-3 and TRBJ2-7; 11 bases agree with TRBD2. The CDR3 runs 14 residues. J gave up 0 bases and V 10 bases, and 5 bases lay outside the gene matches. Germline CDR1 reads ENHRY; CDR2 reads SYGVKD. The CDR3 sequence: CATLAGGSSYEQYF. Here the CDR3 DNA reads TGTGCCACCCTAGCGGGGGGATCCTCCTACGAGCAGTACTTC.

CDR3: CASSPLDRSYNSPLHF. In DNA form, the CDR3 reads TGTGCCAGCAGCCCACTTGACAGGAGCTATAATTCACCCCTCCACTTT. The chain recombines TRBV5-5 with TRBJ1-6; D may be TRBD1 (6 bases). Germline lookup yields CDR1 SGHKS and CDR2 YYEKEE (reference sequence). Trimming shortened V by 4 bases and J by 3 bases, and 14 bases separated the two germline ends. The length of the CDR3 is 16 residues. The whole variable domain, filled in from reference TRBV5-5 and TRBJ1-6, reads DAGVTQSPTHLIKTRGQQVTLRCSPISGHKSVSWYQQVLGQGPQFIFQYYEKEERGRGNFPDRFSARQFPNYSSELNVNALLLGDSALYLCASSPLDRSYNSPLHFGNGTRLTVT.

The genes are TRBV10-3 and TRBJ1-4; TRBD1 matches 7 bases. V shed 10 bases, J shed 7 bases, and the junction held 9 bases outside the gene matches. The germline V gene encodes CDR1 ENHRY and CDR2 SYGVKD. This CDR3 contains 13 residues. The CDR3 nucleotides read TGTGCCAGCACCGGGACAGCGTTTGAAAAACTGTTTTTT. Translating it yields CASTGTAFEKLFF.

V and J are TRBV11-2 and TRBJ1-4; TRBD1 is a possible D gene (6 bases). Per germline, CDR1 SGHAT and CDR2 FQNNGV. The CDR3 extends over 14 amino acids. V lost 2 bases, J lost 10 bases, and 14 bases lay in between. The CDR3 loop is CASSLTGQSAKLFF. DNA of the CDR3: TGTGCCAGCAGCTTAACCGGACAGTCGGCAAAACTGTTTTTT.

CDR3 DNA sequence: TGTGCCAGCAGTCCCGGGATTTATCAGCCCCAGCATTTT. This codes for CASSPGIYQPQHF. The rearrangement joins TRBV12-3 or TRBV12-4 to TRBJ1-5; D is undetermined. Trimming took 5 bases from V and 5 from J, leaving 10 bases between them. The CDR3 length is 13 residues.

The chain joins TRBV28 to TRBJ1-5, with no clear D. CDR3 size: 13 residues. Germline V gene data show CDR1 as MDHEN and CDR2 as SYDVKM. Trimming shortened V by 6 bases and J by 4 bases, and 10 bases separated the two germline ends. The CDR3 loop reads CASRVVANQPQHF. The CDR3 DNA reads as TGTGCCAGCAGAGTGGTAGCAAATCAGCCCCAGCATTTT.

The chain carries TRBV7-9 and TRBJ2-1; D not certain. Per the germline V gene, CDR1 is SEHNR and CDR2 is FQNEAQ (reference sequence). This CDR3 is 14 amino acids long. V was cut by 5 bases and J by 9 bases, with 17 bases left in between. As DNA, the CDR3 is TGTGCCAGCAGCCCTATCGGTCGATTGAGTGAGCAGTTCTTC. Protein product: CASSPIGRLSEQFF.

The CDR3 coding sequence is TGTGCCAGCAACCAACGTTACAGGGGAGAAACCGGGGAGCTGTTTTTT. Translating it yields CASNQRYRGETGELFF. The chain employs TRBV5-6 and TRBJ2-2; 7 nucleotides line up with TRBD1. Germline lookup yields CDR1 SGHDT and CDR2 YYEEEE. This CDR3 is 16 amino acids long. V shed 6 bases and J 5 bases; nucleotides not matched to a gene: 13.

This chain uses TRBV3-1 (or the pseudogene TRBV3-2) with TRBJ2-3, with D maybe TRBD1 (5 bases). In germline, CDR1 is LGHDT, CDR2 YNNKEL (reference sequence). The V end lost 4 bases, the J end lost 3 bases, and 14 bases lay between the germline ends. This CDR3 has 15 residues. CDR3 loop: CASSLDPGYTDTQYF. DNA for the CDR3: TGTGCCAGCAGCCTTGACCCAGGGTATACAGATACGCAGTATTTT.

The genes are TRBV7-8 and TRBJ1-3; 9 nucleotides agree with TRBD1. The length of the CDR3 is 17 residues. V lost 1 base to trimming and J lost 0 bases; unmatched junction nucleotides: 4. Germline V gene data show CDR1 as SGHVS and CDR2 as FQNEAQ. This CDR3 is CASSLVTGGTSGNTIYF. In DNA form, the CDR3 reads TGTGCCAGCAGCTTAGTGACAGGGGGAACCTCTGGAAACACCATATATTTT.

The V gene is TRBV5-4, the J gene TRBJ2-1; no reliable D call. The germline gives CDR1 SGHNT, CDR2 YYREEE (reference sequence). Trimming removed 4 bases at V and 8 bases at J, with 7 bases between. CDR3 size: 11 residues. The CDR3 DNA reads TGTGCCAGCAGCCACACATATGAGCAGTTCTTC. It specifies CASSHTYEQFF.

The V call is TRBV7-2, the J call TRBJ2-3; the D gene is possibly TRBD2 (5 bases). The CDR3 length is 17 residues. V dropped 0 bases and J dropped 0 bases, with 13 bases sitting between them. Germline V gene data show CDR1 as SGHTA and CDR2 as FQGNSA. The CDR3: CASSLALSERSTDTQYF. The CDR3 DNA reads TGTGCCAGCAGCTTAGCGCTGTCCGAGCGGAGCACAGATACGCAGTATTTT.

V and J are TRBV19 and TRBJ2-7; 8 bases match TRBD2. Looked up from germline, CDR1 is LNHDA and CDR2 is SQIVND (reference sequence). The CDR3 has 14 amino acids. Trimming removed 10 bases from V and 2 bases from J; junction bases left unmatched: 10. CDR3 amino acids: CATRPGLETYEQYF. CDR3 coding DNA: TGTGCCACCCGACCGGGACTAGAGACCTACGAGCAGTACTTC.

The rearrangement uses TRBV3-1 (or the pseudogene TRBV3-2) and TRBJ2-1; 7 bases are a match to TRBD1. V lost 0 bases, J lost 7 bases, and 6 bases stayed unmatched. This CDR3 region has 15 residues. From germline, CDR1 is LGHDT and CDR2 YNNKEL (reference sequence). The CDR3 reads CASSQDGTEKNEQFF. The CDR3, as DNA: TGTGCCAGCAGCCAAGATGGGACAGAGAAAAATGAGCAGTTCTTC.

The rearrangement joins TRBV28 to TRBJ2-7, with 8 bases matching TRBD1. This CDR3 region has 14 residues. Germline CDR1 and CDR2: MDHEN and SYDVKM. After removal of 5 bases from V and 5 bases from J, the junction contained 8 bases not matched to a gene. The CDR3 DNA reads TGTGCCAGCAGTAGAACTCCGGGACAGGACGAGCAGTACTTC. Its protein is CASSRTPGQDEQYF.

The chain carries TRBV7-9 and TRBJ2-7; 9 nucleotides align to TRBD2. This CDR3 has 14 residues. The germline gives CDR1 SEHNR, CDR2 FQNEAQ (reference sequence). V shed 3 bases and J 7 bases; nucleotides not matched to a gene: 7. CDR3 amino acids: CASSFLAGDGEQYF. The CDR3 DNA follows: TGTGCCAGCAGCTTTTTAGCGGGAGACGGAGAGCAGTACTTC. The full variable domain, rest sourced from reference TRBV7-9 and TRBJ2-7, is DTGVSQNPRHKITKRGQNVTFRCDPISEHNRLYWYRQTLGQGPEFLTYFQNEAQLEKSRLLSDRFSAERPKGSFSTLEIQRTEQGDSAMYLCASSFLAGDGEQYFGPGTRLTVT.

J is TRBJ1-4 and V is TRBV5-1; D is possibly TRBD1 (6 bases). This CDR3 is 14 amino acids long. CDR1 and CDR2 (germline): SGHRS, YFSETQ. The ends were cut back, 4 bases at V and 4 bases at J, with 11 bases in the middle. The CDR3 nucleotides read TGCGCCAGCAGCCCAGGGGATCGTAATGAAAAACTGTTTTTT. Its translation is CASSPGDRNEKLFF. The complete variable domain, with remaining parts taken from reference TRBV5-1 and TRBJ1-4, reads KAGVTQTPRYLIKTRGQQVTLSCSPISGHRSVSWYQQTPGQGLQFLFEYFSETQRNKGNFPGRFSGRQFSNSRSEMNVSTLELGDSALYLCASSPGDRNEKLFFGSGTQLSVL.

The chain couples TRBV6-5 to TRBJ2-7; the D gene is possibly TRBD1 (5 bases). V shed 6 bases and J shed 4 bases, with 10 bases lying between them. The CDR3 extends over 12 amino acids. Germline assignment: CDR1 MNHEY and CDR2 SVGAGI. This CDR3 is CASSQTGYEQYF. CDR3 DNA sequence: TGTGCCAGCAGCCAAACAGGATACGAGCAGTACTTC.

The DNA for the CDR3 is TGTGCCACCAGCAGCCCGACCGGGACTCCGAACACCGGGGAGCTGTTTTTT. Encoded protein: CATSSPTGTPNTGELFF. The V call is TRBV15, the J call TRBJ2-2, with a weak D call TRBD2 (6 bases). The CDR3 is made up of 17 amino acids. Trimming left V 3 bases short and J 0 bases short, with 14 bases between. Germline V lookup: CDR1 LNHNV, CDR2 YYDKDF (reference sequence).

The J gene is TRBJ1-1, the V gene TRBV6-2 or TRBV6-3, with TRBD1 matching over 7 bases. CDR3 length: 13 residues. V shed 2 bases, J shed 5 bases, and the junction held 2 bases outside the gene matches. Germline-derived CDR1 and CDR2 are MNHEY and SVGEGT. For the CDR3, the DNA is TGTGCCAGCAGTTACCCAGGGGGGACTGAAGCTTTCTTT. This gives the protein CASSYPGGTEAFF.

The chain carries TRBV6-2 or TRBV6-3 and TRBJ2-5; 8 positions agree with TRBD2. Germline CDR1 MNHEY, CDR2 SVGEGT. V trimming: 5 bases; J trimming: 3 bases; junction bases outside the gene matches: 11. The CDR3 contains 16 residues. The chain's CDR3 is CASSAGGGAGEETQYF. CDR3 bases: TGTGCCAGCAGTGCCGGCGGGGGAGCGGGAGAAGAGACCCAGTACTTC.

The chain recombines TRBV6-5 with TRBJ2-7, with 9 bases aligning to TRBD1. The junction had 7 bases not matched to a gene; V was cut back by 7 bases and J by 0 bases. Germline V gives CDR1 MNHEY, CDR2 SVGAGI. The CDR3 totals 15 residues. The CDR3 is CASTVDRGSSYEQYF. The DNA for the CDR3 is TGTGCCAGCACCGTGGACAGGGGAAGCTCCTACGAGCAGTACTTC.